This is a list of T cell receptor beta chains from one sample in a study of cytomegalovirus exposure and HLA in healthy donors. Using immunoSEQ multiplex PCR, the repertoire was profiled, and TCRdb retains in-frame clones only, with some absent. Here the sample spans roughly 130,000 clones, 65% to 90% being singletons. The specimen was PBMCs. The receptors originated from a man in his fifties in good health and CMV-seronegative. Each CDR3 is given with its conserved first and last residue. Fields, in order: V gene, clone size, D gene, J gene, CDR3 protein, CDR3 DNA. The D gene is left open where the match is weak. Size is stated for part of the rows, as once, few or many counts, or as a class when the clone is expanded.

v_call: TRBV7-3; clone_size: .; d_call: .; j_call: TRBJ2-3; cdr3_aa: CASSSQGGIDTQYF; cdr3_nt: TGTGCCAGCAGCTCCCAGGGGGGCATAGATACGCAGTATTTT
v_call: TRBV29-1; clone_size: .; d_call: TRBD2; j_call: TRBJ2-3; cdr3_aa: CSAVPLAGGSTDTQYF; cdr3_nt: TGCAGCGCCGTCCCCCTAGCGGGGGGAAGCACAGATACGCAGTATTTT
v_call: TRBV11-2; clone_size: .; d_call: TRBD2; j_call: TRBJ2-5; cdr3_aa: CASSSRFSGGEETQYF; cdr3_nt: TGTGCCAGCAGCTCGCGGTTTAGCGGGGGGGAAGAGACCCAGTACTTC
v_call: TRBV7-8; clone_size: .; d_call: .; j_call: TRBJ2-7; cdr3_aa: CASSPRATYEQYF; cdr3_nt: TGTGCCAGCAGCCCGAGGGCCACCTACGAGCAGTACTTC
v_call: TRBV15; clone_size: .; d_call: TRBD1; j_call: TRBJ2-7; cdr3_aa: CATSRDPPAQPGQGLYEQYF; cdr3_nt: TGTGCCACCAGCAGAGATCCTCCGGCCCAACCGGGACAGGGCCTGTACGAGCAGTACTTC
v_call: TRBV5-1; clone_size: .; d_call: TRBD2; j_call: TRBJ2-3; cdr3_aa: CASSWTSPTSGGRNTQYF; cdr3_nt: TGCGCCAGCAGCTGGACTTCCCCCACTAGCGGGGGGCGGAATACGCAGTATTTT
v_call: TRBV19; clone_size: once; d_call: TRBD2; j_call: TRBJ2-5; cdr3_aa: CASSQRGERETQYF; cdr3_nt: TGTGCCAGTAGCCAGCGGGGGGAGCGAGAGACCCAGTACTTC
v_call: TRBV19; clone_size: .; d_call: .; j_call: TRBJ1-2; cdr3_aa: CASSFISPRSHGYTF; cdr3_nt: TGTGCCAGTAGTTTTATATCACCGAGGAGCCATGGCTACACCTTC
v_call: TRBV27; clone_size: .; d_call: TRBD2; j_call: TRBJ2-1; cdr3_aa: CASSSRGGGHNEQFF; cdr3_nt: TGTGCCAGCAGTTCGCGGGGGGGCGGGCACAATGAGCAGTTCTTC
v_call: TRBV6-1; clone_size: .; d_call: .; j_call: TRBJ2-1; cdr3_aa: CASHGWENEQFF; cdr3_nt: TGTGCCAGCCACGGATGGGAGAATGAGCAGTTCTTC
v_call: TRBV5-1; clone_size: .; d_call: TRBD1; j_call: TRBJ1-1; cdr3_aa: CASSPRTGGGGSTEAFF; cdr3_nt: TGCGCCAGCAGCCCAAGGACAGGCGGAGGCGGTAGCACTGAAGCTTTCTTT
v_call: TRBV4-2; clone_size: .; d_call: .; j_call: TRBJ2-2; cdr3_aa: CASSQGGPDTGELFF; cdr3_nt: TGTGCCAGCAGCCAAGGTGGGCCTGACACCGGGGAGCTGTTTTTT
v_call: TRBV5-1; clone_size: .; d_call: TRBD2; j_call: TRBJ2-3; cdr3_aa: CASSLPATSGGTDTQYF; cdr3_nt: TGCGCCAGCAGCCTTCCGGCCACTAGCGGGGGCACAGATACGCAGTATTTT
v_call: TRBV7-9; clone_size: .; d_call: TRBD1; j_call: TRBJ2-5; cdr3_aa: CASSSDRGLETQYF; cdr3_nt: TGTGCCAGCAGCTCTGACAGGGGGCTTGAGACCCAGTACTTC
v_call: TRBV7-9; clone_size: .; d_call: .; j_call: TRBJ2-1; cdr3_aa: CASSPQGSDEQFF; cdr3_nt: TGTGCCAGCAGCCCTCAGGGGAGTGATGAGCAGTTCTTC
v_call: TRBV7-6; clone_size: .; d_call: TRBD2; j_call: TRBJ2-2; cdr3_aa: CASKAGRTGELFF; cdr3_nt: TGTGCCAGCAAAGCGGGGAGGACCGGGGAGCTGTTTTTT
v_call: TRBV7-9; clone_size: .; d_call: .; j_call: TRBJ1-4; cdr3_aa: CASSPKLGARGEKLFF; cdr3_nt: TGTGCCAGCAGCCCCAAGTTGGGGGCAAGGGGTGAAAAACTGTTTTTT
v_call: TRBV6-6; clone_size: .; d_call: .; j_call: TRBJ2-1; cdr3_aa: CASSYLGHYNEQFF; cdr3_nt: TGTGCCAGCAGTTACTTGGGACACTACAATGAGCAGTTCTTC
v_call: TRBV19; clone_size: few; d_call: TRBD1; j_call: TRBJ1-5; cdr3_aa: CASSTLRTGGGQPQHF; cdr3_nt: TGTGCCAGTAGTACTCTCCGGACAGGGGGCGGTCAGCCCCAGCATTTT
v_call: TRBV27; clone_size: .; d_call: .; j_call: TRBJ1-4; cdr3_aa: CASSTAGIDEKLFF; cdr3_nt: TGTGCCAGCAGTACCGCAGGGATAGATGAAAAACTGTTTTTT
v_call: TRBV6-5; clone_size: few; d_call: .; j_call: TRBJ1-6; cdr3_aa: CASSPGRPLNSPLHF; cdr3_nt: TGTGCCAGCAGTCCAGGTCGCCCTCTTAATTCACCCCTCCACTTT
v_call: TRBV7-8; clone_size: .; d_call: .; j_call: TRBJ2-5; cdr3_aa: CASSLSRTLRQETQYF; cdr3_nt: TGTGCCAGCAGCTTATCACGGACACTTCGCCAAGAGACCCAGTACTTC
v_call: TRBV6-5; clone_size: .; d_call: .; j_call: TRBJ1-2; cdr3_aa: CASRSADGYTF; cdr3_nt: TGTGCCAGCCGCTCCGCGGATGGCTACACCTTC
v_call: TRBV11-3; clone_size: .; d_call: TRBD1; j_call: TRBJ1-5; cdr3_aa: CASSGRQGGQPQHF; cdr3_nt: TGTGCCAGCAGCGGCCGACAGGGTGGTCAGCCCCAGCATTTT
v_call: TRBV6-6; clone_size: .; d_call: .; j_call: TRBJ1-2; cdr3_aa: CASSYGPAGGYTF; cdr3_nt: TGTGCCAGCAGTTACGGGCCCGCTGGGGGCTACACCTTC
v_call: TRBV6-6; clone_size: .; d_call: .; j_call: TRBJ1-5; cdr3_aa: CASTPTTGNQPQHF; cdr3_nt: TGTGCCAGCACCCCTACCACGGGAAATCAGCCCCAGCATTTT
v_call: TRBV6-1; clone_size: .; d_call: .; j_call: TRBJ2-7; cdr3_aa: CASSPQDEQYF; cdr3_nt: TGTGCCAGCAGCCCACAGGACGAGCAGTACTTC
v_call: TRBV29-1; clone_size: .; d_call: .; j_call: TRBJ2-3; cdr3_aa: CSVESAATTDTQYF; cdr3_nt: TGCAGCGTTGAGAGCGCAGCAACAACAGATACGCAGTATTTT
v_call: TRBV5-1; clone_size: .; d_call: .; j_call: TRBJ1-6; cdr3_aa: CASSLGAESSYNSPLHF; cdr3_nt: TGCGCCAGCAGCTTGGGTGCGGAGAGCTCCTATAATTCACCCCTCCACTTT
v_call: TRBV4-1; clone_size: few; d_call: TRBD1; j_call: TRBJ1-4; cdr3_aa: CASSEGAGGNEKLFF; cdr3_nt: TGCGCCAGCAGCGAGGGGGCAGGGGGGAATGAAAAACTGTTTTTT
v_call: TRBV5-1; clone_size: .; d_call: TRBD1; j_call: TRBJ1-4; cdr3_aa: CASSLDRGGEKLFF; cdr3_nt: TGCGCCAGCAGCCTGGACAGGGGGGGTGAAAAACTGTTTTTT